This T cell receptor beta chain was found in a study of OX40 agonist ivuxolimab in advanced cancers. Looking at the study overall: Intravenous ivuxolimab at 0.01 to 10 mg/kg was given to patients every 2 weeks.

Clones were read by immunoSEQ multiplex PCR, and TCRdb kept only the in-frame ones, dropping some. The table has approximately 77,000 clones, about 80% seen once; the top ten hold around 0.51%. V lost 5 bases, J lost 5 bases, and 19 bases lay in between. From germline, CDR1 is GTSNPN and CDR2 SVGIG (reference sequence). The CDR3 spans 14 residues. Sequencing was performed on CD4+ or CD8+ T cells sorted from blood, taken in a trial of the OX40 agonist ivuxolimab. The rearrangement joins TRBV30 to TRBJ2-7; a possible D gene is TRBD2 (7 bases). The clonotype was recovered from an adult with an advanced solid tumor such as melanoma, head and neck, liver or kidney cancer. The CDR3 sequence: CAWGGGDNWDEQYF. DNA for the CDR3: TGTGCCTGGGGAGGGGGGGATAACTGGGACGAGCAGTACTTC.